A selection of T cell receptor beta chains follows, all from one sample in a study of T-cell reconstitution after alpha-beta-depleted transplantation in children. TCRdb re-called the PCR reads with MiXCR, one entry per CDR3 protein. The sample has roughly 120,000 distinct CDR3 sequences; 10% are singletons. The specimen was PBMCs, collected before TCRalphabeta/CD19-depleted stem cell transplant. Every receptor here comes from a boy aged 2-15 years with acute lymphoblastic leukemia, due to receive a stem cell transplant. CDR3s leave out the opening cysteine and the closing phenylalanine or tryptophan. The D gene is left open where the match is weak. Part of the rows lack a size; the others show once, few, many or a class for expanded clones.

V gene	clone size	D gene	CDR3 protein
TRBV29-1	many	TRBD1	SVARGNNEQF
TRBV12-3/TRBV12-4	NA	TRBD2	ASSRRTSGSYEQY
TRBV12-3/TRBV12-4	NA	NA	ASSFGVSHSPLH
TRBV4-1	many	NA	ASSSDSMNTEAF
TRBV20-1	few	TRBD1	SARDPGQGYYNQPQH
TRBV6-6	many	TRBD1	ATSRVGTVLTGELF
TRBV7-9	many	NA	ASSLESSRSEQY
TRBV5-1	few	NA	ASSLELGGAPEAF
TRBV12-3/TRBV12-4	many	NA	ASRGVGGNQPQH
TRBV12-3/TRBV12-4	many	NA	ASSRAEGHNEQF
TRBV29-1	NA	NA	SVLRLNTEAF
TRBV7-9	NA	NA	ASSSGSGPRDQPQH
TRBV5-1	once	TRBD2	ASSGGGGGNEQF
TRBV6-1	many	TRBD2	ASILLASSSYNEQF
TRBV4-1	few	TRBD1	ASSQDPGTGASNYGYT
TRBV10-2	many	TRBD2	ASSESGSGRSRETQY
TRBV5-4	few	NA	ASSSRSSYEQY
TRBV20-1	NA	TRBD2	SARDLLGLATHEQY